In its sample, the clone carrying this TCR beta chain was seen once. Its ends do not fully match the called genes, so a read error is possible. These data are taken from a study of tumor and adjacent non-tumor tissue in lung cancer. Study at large: There were around eleven adenocarcinoma, a couple of squamous cell carcinoma and 1 small cell lung cancer cases.

Germline V CDR1 and CDR2: MGHRA, YSYEKL. The CDR3 totals 14 residues. A modified ARM-PCR protocol with three rounds of nested PCR amplified TCRbeta. Using its own MiXCR run on the multiplex PCR reads, TCRdb lists one record per CDR3 protein. The profile shows fewer than 120,000 distinct CDR3 sequences, about 80% of them singletons. The template was RNA from unsorted bulk tissue. Sequencing was done on a sample of lung tumor tissue. The receptor was derived from a man between 65 and 80 years old with non-small cell lung cancer. This chain connects TRBV4-1 to TRBJ2-3; no clear D. The CDR3 region has the DNA TGCGCCAGCAGCCAAGCTGTCTCTATAGATACGCAGTGTTTT. Amino acids: CASSQAVSIDTQCF.